Listed below are T cell receptor beta chains from one sample, sequenced in a study of T-cell memory formation after mild COVID-19. A single record per CDR3 protein comes from TCRdb applying MiXCR to the 5' RACE reads. The sample lists about 190,000 distinct CDR3 sequences, around 18% occurring once. The sequenced material came from PBMCs or a T cell subset sorted from them (not recorded which). The source of these receptors is an adult woman who had mild COVID-19 (a few samples of this study predate the infection). Cell type and time point are not known. CDR3s include the opening cysteine and the closing phenylalanine or tryptophan. Each record gives: J gene, D gene, clone size, V gene, CDR3 DNA, CDR3 protein. A D gene is named only where the DNA matches it firmly. A row's size may be missing; if present it is once, few, many or a size class.

J: TRBJ2-3; D: -; size: -; V: TRBV3-1; DNA: TGTGCCAGCAGCCAAGAGGCCGGCCTAGCTGCGGATACGCAGTATTTT; CDR3: CASSQEAGLAADTQYF
J: TRBJ1-1; D: -; size: -; V: TRBV20-1; DNA: TGCAGTGCTAGAGTCGAGGGGGTTGGGACTGAAGCTTTCTTT; CDR3: CSARVEGVGTEAFF
J: TRBJ2-7; D: -; size: few; V: TRBV27; DNA: TGTGCCAGCAGTTTATCATGGGTAGCGGACGAGCAGTACTTC; CDR3: CASSLSWVADEQYF
J: TRBJ2-4; D: TRBD2; size: -; V: TRBV2; DNA: TGTGCCAGCAGACCTGCGGGAGGTGCAAACATTCAGTACTTC; CDR3: CASRPAGGANIQYF
J: TRBJ2-2; D: TRBD1; size: many; V: TRBV5-1; DNA: TGCGCCAGCAGCTGGACAGGGGGCAGCACCGGGGAGCTGTTTTTT; CDR3: CASSWTGGSTGELFF
J: TRBJ2-3; D: -; size: -; V: TRBV9; DNA: TGTGCCAGCAGCGTAGCCCCCCGTAGCACAGATACGCAGTATTTT; CDR3: CASSVAPRSTDTQYF
J: TRBJ2-7; D: -; size: -; V: TRBV18; DNA: TGTGCCAGCTCAGGGGACTCCCCGGGGGAGCAGTACTTC; CDR3: CASSGDSPGEQYF
J: TRBJ1-1; D: TRBD1; size: -; V: TRBV29-1; DNA: TGCAGCGCCGTGGGACAGAACCTAGGTGAAGCTTTCTTT; CDR3: CSAVGQNLGEAFF
J: TRBJ2-7; D: -; size: -; V: TRBV20-1; DNA: TGCAGTGCTAGAGCAGGGTTCCGCTACGAGCAGTACTTC; CDR3: CSARAGFRYEQYF
J: TRBJ2-7; D: -; size: -; V: TRBV5-1; DNA: TGCGCCAGCAGCTTGACTACGACCTACGAGCAGTACTTC; CDR3: CASSLTTTYEQYF
J: TRBJ2-7; D: -; size: few; V: TRBV27; DNA: TGTGCCAGCAGTCCCAGGGGAAGGTTGTACGAGCAGTACTTC; CDR3: CASSPRGRLYEQYF
J: TRBJ2-7; D: -; size: -; V: TRBV6-6; DNA: TGTGCCAGCAGTTACTCGATTGTTGGCGGGGCCTACGAGCAGTACTTC; CDR3: CASSYSIVGGAYEQYF
J: TRBJ1-3; D: -; size: -; V: TRBV20-1; DNA: TGCAGTGCTAGCACCCAGGGAGCTGGAAACACCATATATTTT; CDR3: CSASTQGAGNTIYF
J: TRBJ2-3; D: TRBD1; size: -; V: TRBV7-3; DNA: TGTGCCAGCAGCCCGAGGTTGACAGGGGCGGATACGCAGTATTTT; CDR3: CASSPRLTGADTQYF
J: TRBJ2-7; D: -; size: -; V: TRBV20-1; DNA: TGCAGTGCCTACCCGCGCCTTCACGAGCAGTACTTC; CDR3: CSAYPRLHEQYF
J: TRBJ2-7; D: TRBD2; size: -; V: TRBV7-2; DNA: TGTGCCAGCAGCCTTAGCGGGAGGGCCCTAGTCTACGAGCAGTACTTC; CDR3: CASSLSGRALVYEQYF
J: TRBJ2-1; D: -; size: -; V: TRBV9; DNA: TGTGCCAGCAGCGGGGGTGCGGGATCCTACAATGAGCAGTTCTTC; CDR3: CASSGGAGSYNEQFF
J: TRBJ2-5; D: -; size: -; V: TRBV7-7; DNA: TGTGCCAGCAGCCCCCGGCAGGGAAGGGGGCAAGAGACCCAGTACTTC; CDR3: CASSPRQGRGQETQYF
J: TRBJ1-1; D: -; size: few; V: TRBV12-3/TRBV12-4; DNA: TGTGCCAGCAGACCTGTGGGGTGGGACACTGAAGCTTTCTTT; CDR3: CASRPVGWDTEAFF
J: TRBJ1-5; D: TRBD1; size: many; V: TRBV9; DNA: TGTGCCAGCAGCGTCGGGACAGGTACTAATCAGCCCCAGCATTTT; CDR3: CASSVGTGTNQPQHF
J: TRBJ1-2; D: TRBD1; size: few; V: TRBV6-6; DNA: TGTGCCAGCAGTCCCAGGGGGCTGAGTGGCTACACCTTC; CDR3: CASSPRGLSGYTF
J: TRBJ2-1; D: -; size: -; V: TRBV5-1; DNA: TGCGCCAGCCGACCGACCGCGGAGTACAATGAGCAGTTCTTC; CDR3: CASRPTAEYNEQFF
J: TRBJ2-3; D: -; size: few; V: TRBV7-2; DNA: TGTGCCAGCAGCTCCAGGGGAGCAGATAGCACAGATACGCAGTATTTT; CDR3: CASSSRGADSTDTQYF
J: TRBJ2-7; D: TRBD1; size: many; V: TRBV18; DNA: TGTGCCAGCTCACCAGGGGACAGGGGAGTCTACGAGCAGTACTTC; CDR3: CASSPGDRGVYEQYF
J: TRBJ2-7; D: TRBD1; size: -; V: TRBV12-3/TRBV12-4; DNA: TGTGCCAGCAGTCGGCGTAGGTCGTTACCGGGACAGGAGTCCTACGAGCAGTACTTC; CDR3: CASSRRRSLPGQESYEQYF
J: TRBJ1-1; D: -; size: -; V: TRBV5-1; DNA: TGCGCCAGCAGCTTGGATCGCACTGAAGCTTTCTTT; CDR3: CASSLDRTEAFF
J: TRBJ2-1; D: -; size: few; V: TRBV10-3; DNA: TGTGCCATCAGTGAGTCCCCTTCCCGCAATGAGCAGTTCTTC; CDR3: CAISESPSRNEQFF
J: TRBJ1-2; D: TRBD1; size: -; V: TRBV27; DNA: TGTGCCAGCAGTCCCCGGGCCGGGACAGGCATGTCATTAGACGGCTACACCTTC; CDR3: CASSPRAGTGMSLDGYTF
J: TRBJ2-7; D: TRBD1; size: few; V: TRBV5-1; DNA: TGCGCCAGCAGCTTTAGAGGACAGGGCTCTGACGAGCAGTACTTC; CDR3: CASSFRGQGSDEQYF
J: TRBJ1-1; D: TRBD1; size: few; V: TRBV5-6; DNA: TGTGCCAGCAACCAGGAGGAGGGGGCGAACACTGAAGCTTTCTTT; CDR3: CASNQEEGANTEAFF
J: TRBJ2-3; D: -; size: many; V: TRBV19; DNA: TGTGCCAGTAGTATAGAAGGGAGATCAGATACGCAGTATTTT; CDR3: CASSIEGRSDTQYF
J: TRBJ1-6; D: -; size: -; V: TRBV3-1; DNA: TGTGCCAGCAGCCAAGTTGGGGCAGCTTCACCCCTCCACTTT; CDR3: CASSQVGAASPLHF
J: TRBJ2-5; D: -; size: few; V: TRBV29-1; DNA: TGCAGCGGAGCCCTCAAACGGGAGACCCAGTACTTC; CDR3: CSGALKRETQYF
J: TRBJ2-5; D: -; size: few; V: TRBV6-1; DNA: TGTGCCAGCAGTGACCGGAGAGTCCAAGAGACCCAGTACTTC; CDR3: CASSDRRVQETQYF
J: TRBJ2-2; D: TRBD1; size: few; V: TRBV6-6; DNA: TGTGCCAGCAGTCACAGGGGCAAGACCGGGGAGCTGTTTTTT; CDR3: CASSHRGKTGELFF
J: TRBJ2-5; D: TRBD2; size: -; V: TRBV4-1; DNA: TGCGCCAGCAGCCAGGCGGGACTAGCGGGTCCCCGGCAGTACTTC; CDR3: CASSQAGLAGPRQYF
J: TRBJ2-2; D: -; size: -; V: TRBV5-1; DNA: TGCGCCAGCAGCCCGAAACAGGGAGCCACCGGGGAGCTGTTTTTT; CDR3: CASSPKQGATGELFF
J: TRBJ1-4; D: -; size: few; V: TRBV5-1; DNA: TGCGCCAGCAGCGCTACAGGGGAAAAACTGTTTTTT; CDR3: CASSATGEKLFF
J: TRBJ2-1; D: -; size: -; V: TRBV5-1; DNA: TGCGCCAGCAGCTTGCAGGGGACGGCCGGCTACAATGAGCAGTTCTTC; CDR3: CASSLQGTAGYNEQFF
J: TRBJ1-1; D: TRBD1; size: few; V: TRBV5-1; DNA: TGCGCCAGCAGCTTCCTAGGGACAGGGGGCACTGAAGCTTTCTTT; CDR3: CASSFLGTGGTEAFF
J: TRBJ2-3; D: TRBD1; size: -; V: TRBV15; DNA: TGTGCCACCAGCAGAGAGAGACAGGGCGCAGATACGCAGTATTTT; CDR3: CATSRERQGADTQYF
J: TRBJ2-1; D: TRBD1; size: few; V: TRBV5-6; DNA: TGTGCCAGCAGCTTGGGACAGGGGGCTTTGGATGAGCAGTTCTTC; CDR3: CASSLGQGALDEQFF
J: TRBJ2-1; D: -; size: -; V: TRBV4-3; DNA: TGCGCCAGCAGCCACCGGGACACCAAGACGAGAGAGGCAGTCTTC; CDR3: CASSHRDTKTREAVF
J: TRBJ1-1; D: -; size: few; V: TRBV5-6; DNA: TGTGCCAGCAGCGCCGGCAGGTCGAACCTGAACACTGAAGCTTTCTTT; CDR3: CASSAGRSNLNTEAFF
J: TRBJ1-5; D: TRBD1; size: few; V: TRBV20-1; DNA: TGCAGTGCTGAGACAGGGGGCACCCGCAATCAGCCCCAGCATTTT; CDR3: CSAETGGTRNQPQHF
J: TRBJ2-1; D: TRBD2; size: -; V: TRBV6-5; DNA: TGTGCCAGCAGCAGCGGGGGGGCCCCGTTCTTC; CDR3: CASSSGGAPFF
J: TRBJ2-2; D: -; size: -; V: TRBV4-3; DNA: TGCGCCAGCAGCCAAGAGATTGGAGGACACGGCACCGGGGAGCTGTTTTTT; CDR3: CASSQEIGGHGTGELFF
J: TRBJ1-2; D: TRBD1; size: -; V: TRBV7-9; DNA: TGTGCCAGCAGCCCGAGGGACAGCTCCTATGGCTACACCTTC; CDR3: CASSPRDSSYGYTF
J: TRBJ1-1; D: -; size: -; V: TRBV25-1; DNA: TGTGCCAGCAGAAAGAACTCTGAAGCTTTCTTT; CDR3: CASRKNSEAFF